The sequence of this TCR beta chain was determined in a study of blood T cell repertoires in COVID-19. The overall study: Sources were T cells, B-cell-depleted T cells, or PBMCs; the material itself was cDNA or gDNA.

This CDR3 has 14 residues. Germline CDR1 reads LGHNA; CDR2 reads YSLEER. V was shortened by 0 bases and J by 7 bases, with 12 bases between the two germline ends. Original analysis: Nucleated cell number was recorded as an estimate derived from reference gene primer amplification. Repertoires were generated with immunoSEQ multiplex PCR, while TCRdb's copy carries only in-frame clones and drops some. V, J and clone size are those of that table, while D and trimming were read from the DNA. The table shows 150,000 to 250,000 clones, with almost 85% occurring only once. V usage is TRBV4-3 and J usage is TRBJ1-2; weak D call: TRBD1 (6 bases). The TCR was taken from a human donor with acute or convalescent COVID-19. The donor label of this sample is uncertain. Material for sequencing was peripheral blood. Here the CDR3 DNA reads TGCGCCAGCAGCCAAGAACCAGGGGCAAGTGGCTACACCTTC. Amino acid sequence: CASSQEPGASGYTF.